Listed here are 29 T cell receptor beta chains from one sample, sequenced in a study of shared clonotypes between healthy human individuals. Sequencing was performed with immunoSEQ multiplex PCR; in TCRdb, only in-frame clones are kept and a portion is missing. Of under 850,000 clones listed, around 92% are singletons. CD45RO-negative CD8 cells positively selected for CCR7 made up the naive population, which excluded terminally differentiated effector memory CD45RA+ cells. Sequencing input: naive CD8+ T cells sorted from blood. These receptors came from a man aged 25-45 years in good health.

V usage is TRBV11-2 and J usage is TRBJ2-1; D is perhaps TRBD1 or TRBD2 (5 bases each). The CDR3 runs to 14 residues. Between the trimmed V and J ends, which lost 7 bases and 2 bases, there was a span of 12 bases. Germline CDR1 SGHAT, CDR2 FQNNGV. CDR3 coding DNA: TGTGCCAGCAAAATTTCGGGGCCCTACAATGAGCAGTTCTTC. This translates into CASKISGPYNEQFF.

The V gene is TRBV29-1, the J gene TRBJ1-1, with D unclear. V shed 6 bases and J shed 6 bases, with 20 bases lying between them. Per the germline V gene, CDR1 is SQVTM and CDR2 is ANQGSEA. The CDR3 totals 14 residues. CDR3 protein: CSVQSASLPSEAFF. DNA of the CDR3: TGCAGCGTGCAAAGCGCCAGCCTACCCTCTGAAGCTTTCTTT.

The V call is TRBV10-3, the J call TRBJ2-7; 9 bases match TRBD1. Germline loops: CDR1 ENHRY, CDR2 SYGVKD. This CDR3 is 12 amino acids long. The V and J ends lost 11 bases and 5 bases, in that order; junction bases with no gene match: 7. CDR3 sequence reads: CAVRDREDEQYF. CDR3 nucleotide sequence: TGTGCCGTCCGGGACAGGGAGGACGAGCAGTACTTC.

This clone was detected only once. CDR3 nucleotide sequence: TGCGCCAGCAGCTCAGGTCCCTATAATTCACCCCTCCACTTT. Amino acid sequence: CASSSGPYNSPLHF. V usage is TRBV5-1 and J usage is TRBJ1-6, with D uncertain. The V gene lost 3 bases and the J gene lost 2 bases, with 6 bases spanning the gap. Germline assignment: CDR1 SGHRS and CDR2 YFSETQ. This CDR3 has 14 amino acids. Full variable domain (remainder filled in from reference TRBV5-1 and TRBJ1-6): KAGVTQTPRYLIKTRGQQVTLSCSPISGHRSVSWYQQTPGQGLQFLFEYFSETQRNKGNFPGRFSGRQFSNSRSEMNVSTLELGDSALYLCASSSGPYNSPLHFGNGTRLTVT.

The J gene is TRBJ1-1, the V gene TRBV28; D may be TRBD1 (6 bases). The CDR3 loop spans 13 amino acids. Germline CDR1 is MDHEN and CDR2 is SYDVKM. V lost 6 bases and J 4 bases, leaving 12 bases between the germline ends. Here the CDR3 reads CASRDAGATEAFF. CDR3 DNA: TGTGCCAGCAGAGACGCAGGGGCCACTGAAGCTTTCTTT. Using reference TRBV28 and TRBJ1-1 for the parts outside the CDR3, the full variable domain is DVKVTQSSRYLVKRTGEKVFLECVQDMDHENMFWYRQDPGLGLRLIYFSYDVKMKEKGDIPEGYSVSREKKERFSLILESASTNQTSMYLCASRDAGATEAFFGQGTRLTVV.

This chain uses TRBV28 with TRBJ2-7, with D perhaps matching TRBD2 (6 bases). The ends were cut back, 4 bases at V and 7 bases at J, with 11 bases in the middle. Germline CDR1 is MDHEN and CDR2 is SYDVKM. The CDR3 runs 12 residues. CDR3 in amino acids: CASSSLGGEQYF. CDR3 DNA sequence: TGTGCCAGCAGTTCCCTGGGGGGTGAGCAGTACTTC. The whole variable domain, remainder taken from reference TRBV28 and TRBJ2-7, is DVKVTQSSRYLVKRTGEKVFLECVQDMDHENMFWYRQDPGLGLRLIYFSYDVKMKEKGDIPEGYSVSREKKERFSLILESASTNQTSMYLCASSSLGGEQYFGPGTRLTVT.

The J gene is TRBJ2-7, the V gene TRBV7-8; TRBD1 matches 7 bases. The germline CDR1 and CDR2 sequences are SGHVS and FQNEAQ. The ends lost 3 bases at V and 3 bases at J; junction bases unmatched: 8. The CDR3 length is 15 residues. CDR3 region: CASSLTGTGFYEQYF. CDR3 nucleotides: TGTGCCAGCAGCTTGACAGGGACCGGATTCTACGAGCAGTACTTC.

A word on this clone: Within the sample, other DNA sequences also encode this same CDR3. The V call is TRBV4-3, the J call TRBJ2-7; TRBD2 matches at 7 bases. Germline CDR1 is LGHNA and CDR2 is YSLEER. Losses at the gene ends were 0 bases for V and 1 base for J; bases not matched to a gene: 6. The CDR3 length is 16 residues. The CDR3 sequence: CASSQDRASGSYEQYF. CDR3 coding DNA: TGCGCCAGCAGCCAAGATCGGGCTAGCGGATCCTACGAGCAGTACTTC.

The chain joins TRBV25-1 to TRBJ2-1, with D hard to call. CDR3 length equals 15 residues. The germline V and J ends were trimmed by 6 bases and 8 bases, with 20 bases remaining between them. Looked up from germline, CDR1 is MGHDK and CDR2 is SYGVNS. The CDR3 reads CASRTEAAFKYEQFF. The CDR3 DNA follows: TGTGCCAGCAGGACCGAGGCTGCATTCAAATATGAGCAGTTCTTC.

This chain uses TRBV15 with TRBJ2-3, with 8 bases that match TRBD2. Germline V gives CDR1 LNHNV, CDR2 YYDKDF (reference sequence). CDR3 length: 13 residues. With 7 bases clipped from V and 1 base from J, the junction kept 1 base outside the gene matches. The CDR3 DNA sequence: TGTGCCACCAAGACTAGCGGCACAGATACGCAGTATTTT. Encoded protein: CATKTSGTDTQYF.

The chain joins TRBV5-1 to TRBJ2-1; no clear D. Trimming took 0 bases from V and 7 from J, leaving 14 bases between them. The CDR3 consists of 15 residues. Per germline, CDR1 SGHRS and CDR2 YFSETQ. The CDR3 DNA follows: TGCGCCAGCAGCTTGGCCGCGGCGACTTTAAATGAGCAGTTCTTC. It yields the protein CASSLAAATLNEQFF.

The chain is built from TRBV4-3 and TRBJ2-7, with D maybe TRBD1 (6 bases). The CDR3 extends over 15 amino acids. V was pared by 0 bases and J by 2 bases, with 11 bases between. Per germline, CDR1 LGHNA and CDR2 YSLEER. The CDR3 bases are TGCGCCAGCAGCCAAGATCTCGGGACACCCTACGAGCAGTACTTC. This gives the protein CASSQDLGTPYEQYF.

Points on this clone: This specimen includes other DNA sequences encoding the same CDR3. This rearrangement joins TRBV9 to TRBJ2-1, with 8 bases identical to TRBD2. This CDR3 has 15 residues. The germline V gene encodes CDR1 SGDLS and CDR2 YYNGEE. V lost 2 bases to trimming and J lost 1 base; unmatched junction nucleotides: 2. CDR3 bases: TGTGCCAGCAGCGTCGGCGGGGGGTCCTACAATGAGCAGTTCTTC. Protein product: CASSVGGGSYNEQFF.

The rearrangement links TRBV28 to TRBJ2-6, with 14 bases aligning to TRBD2. CDR1 is MDHEN and CDR2 is SYDVKM in the germline V gene. V lost 3 bases, J lost 2 bases, and 9 bases stayed unmatched. There are 20 residues in the CDR3. The CDR3 bases are TGTGCCAGCAGTTTTTTGACTAGCGGGAGGGGGATTCCTGGGGCCAACGTCCTGACTTTC. Translated, it gives CASSFLTSGRGIPGANVLTF.

This clone occurred a few times. In the same sample, other DNA sequences code for this CDR3. The chain couples TRBV10-3 to TRBJ2-7; weak D call: TRBD2 (5 bases). The V and J ends lost 8 bases and 0 bases respectively, with 8 bases between them. CDR3 length: 12 amino acids. Germline V CDR1 and CDR2: ENHRY, SYGVKD. This CDR3 is CAIRTGSYEQYF. The CDR3 DNA follows: TGTGCCATCCGGACTGGCTCCTACGAGCAGTACTTC.

This sequence joins TRBV15 and TRBJ2-2; 7 bases agree with TRBD2. J gave up 4 bases and V 4 bases, and 6 bases lay outside the gene matches. This CDR3 region has 15 residues. Per the germline V gene, CDR1 is LNHNV and CDR2 is YYDKDF (reference sequence). The CDR3 DNA sequence: TGTGCCACCAGCACTAACTGGGGGGGCACCGGGGAGCTGTTTTTT. Translating it yields CATSTNWGGTGELFF.

This clone has a handful of counts. The chain employs TRBV9 and TRBJ1-2; TRBD1 is a possible D gene (6 bases). V lost 7 bases, J lost 10 bases, and 8 bases lay in between. The germline gives CDR1 SGDLS, CDR2 YYNGEE. The CDR3 is made up of 9 amino acids. CDR3 DNA sequence: TGTGCCAGCGGGGGGCCCTACACCTTC. It encodes CASGGPYTF.

J is TRBJ2-7 and V is TRBV6-5; no reliable D call. Between the trimmed V and J ends, which lost 8 bases and 2 bases, there was a span of 7 bases. The germline gives CDR1 MNHEY, CDR2 SVGAGI. This CDR3 has 11 residues. Written as DNA, the CDR3 is TGTGCCAGCGGCCGAGCCTACGAGCAGTACTTC. Protein product: CASGRAYEQYF.

The chain is built from TRBV29-1 and TRBJ2-3, with 9 bases fitting TRBD1. Unmatched junction bases numbered 9, after V lost 4 bases and J lost 4 bases. The CDR3 length is 15 residues. The germline gives CDR1 SQVTM, CDR2 ANQGSEA. The DNA for the CDR3 is TGCAGCGTTGTGCCGACAGGGGGATCCCCAGATACGCAGTATTTT. Translating it yields CSVVPTGGSPDTQYF.

This chain uses TRBV4-3 with TRBJ2-3, with 9 bases lining up with TRBD2. This CDR3 has 16 amino acids. The V gene's germline CDR1 is LGHNA and CDR2 YSLEER. V shed 0 bases and J 5 bases; nucleotides not matched to a gene: 6. This CDR3 is CASSQDGREGLDTQYF. DNA for the CDR3: TGCGCCAGCAGCCAAGATGGGCGGGAGGGTCTAGATACGCAGTATTTT.

V gene TRBV6-1 combines with J gene TRBJ2-6; no reliable D call. In germline, CDR1 is MNHNS, CDR2 SASEGT. The V end lost 1 base, the J end lost 2 bases, and 6 bases lay between the germline ends. This CDR3 region has 15 residues. The CDR3 coding sequence is TGTGCCAGCAGTGAAGTAGCCGCTGGGGCCAACGTCCTGACTTTC. Its translation: CASSEVAAGANVLTF.

This chain links TRBV30 with TRBJ2-1, with D tentatively TRBD2 (5 bases). The CDR3 length is 14 residues. CDR1 and CDR2 (germline): GTSNPN, SVGIG (reference sequence). Trimming shortened V by 3 bases and J by 6 bases, and 15 bases separated the two germline ends. The CDR3 loop reads CAWSTRGGSNEQFF. The CDR3 bases are TGTGCCTGGAGCACTCGTGGAGGTAGCAATGAGCAGTTCTTC.

This rearrangement joins TRBV25-1 to TRBJ1-3, with D possibly TRBD1 on 6 matching bases. V gave up 2 bases and J gave up 0 bases, with 8 bases separating them. Per the germline V gene, CDR1 is MGHDK and CDR2 is SYGVNS. The length of the CDR3 is 15 residues. CDR3: CASSERTDSGNTIYF. The CDR3 coding sequence is TGTGCCAGCAGTGAAAGGACAGACTCTGGAAACACCATATATTTT.

This clone was seen a handful of times. This sample also contains other DNA sequences that code for the same CDR3. The V and J genes are TRBV5-6 and TRBJ1-1; no reliable D call. V was trimmed by 0 bases and J by 1 base, leaving 4 bases between them. Germline V gene data show CDR1 as SGHDT and CDR2 as YYEEEE. The CDR3 has 13 residues. The CDR3 DNA follows: TGTGCCAGCAGCTTGGCCGGGAACACTGAAGCTTTCTTT. This translates into CASSLAGNTEAFF.

This rearrangement joins TRBV19 to TRBJ1-1; D is undetermined. The CDR3 covers 13 residues. The V gene lost 5 bases and the J gene lost 0 bases, with 7 bases spanning the gap. Germline V gives CDR1 LNHDA, CDR2 SQIVND (reference sequence). CDR3 region: CASSLSMNTEAFF. The CDR3 coding sequence is TGTGCCAGTAGTCTATCGATGAACACTGAAGCTTTCTTT.

The V gene is TRBV15, the J gene TRBJ2-7, with D unclear. Trimming cost V 0 bases and J 6 bases, with 12 bases left between them. This CDR3 spans 14 amino acids. CDR1 LNHNV and CDR2 YYDKDF come from the germline V gene (reference sequence). DNA for the CDR3: TGTGCCACCAGCAGAGAGCGTACAACGCGCGAGCAGTACTTC. It specifies CATSRERTTREQYF.

In its sample, this clone was seen a few times. CDR3 sequence (DNA): TGTGCCAGCAGCACGGATCACGGGCGCAATCAGCCCCAGCATTTT. Translation: CASSTDHGRNQPQHF. The J gene is TRBJ1-5, the V gene TRBV7-9; no firm D call. V lost 5 bases to trimming and J lost 2 bases, with 13 bases between them. The length of the CDR3 is 15 residues. CDR1 and CDR2 from the germline V gene are SEHNR and FQNEAQ (reference sequence).

The J gene is TRBJ2-7, the V gene TRBV29-1; D unclear. The CDR3 length is 15 residues. V gave up 1 base and J gave up 2 bases, with 15 bases separating them. Germline CDR1 is SQVTM and CDR2 is ANQGSEA. CDR3 nucleotides: TGCAGCGTTGAAGTTAAGGTGGTCGGCACCTACGAGCAGTACTTC. It encodes CSVEVKVVGTYEQYF.

The chain links TRBV28 to TRBJ2-7; D not certain. Trimming pared 5 bases from V and 2 bases from J, leaving 4 bases between. The germline CDR1 and CDR2 sequences are MDHEN and SYDVKM. The CDR3 runs to 11 residues. The CDR3 loop is CASSRPYEQYF. The CDR3 coding sequence is TGTGCCAGCAGTCGACCCTACGAGCAGTACTTC. Full variable domain (remainder filled in from reference TRBV28 and TRBJ2-7): DVKVTQSSRYLVKRTGEKVFLECVQDMDHENMFWYRQDPGLGLRLIYFSYDVKMKEKGDIPEGYSVSREKKERFSLILESASTNQTSMYLCASSRPYEQYFGPGTRLTVT.